Shown below are 21 T cell receptor beta chains from a single sample sequenced in a study of T cell responses to AZD1222 COVID-19 vaccine (dated by TCRdb to about 2021). Library preparation was by the immunoSEQ multiplex PCR assay. The source is immuneACCESS, and TCRdb retained only in-frame sequences with V and J called. Part of the clones is not carried over; for the studies checked, unresolved V genes explain less than half of this, and the remainder is unexplained. The sample profile shows 150,000 to 200,000 clones; 85% to 95% of them were found once. About 2.8% of the sample is in the top ten clones. The time point label for this specimen denotes: baseline before first vaccination. The source material was peripheral blood, sampled on day 0 of AZD1222 vaccination. The receptors here all came from an adult in good health.

As for this clone: Other DNA sequences in this specimen translate into the identical CDR3. The J gene is TRBJ2-7, the V gene TRBV7-9, with a possible D match to TRBD1 (6 bases). Germline lookup yields CDR1 SEHNR and CDR2 FQNEAQ (reference sequence). The ends were cut back, 5 bases at V and 4 bases at J, with 12 bases in the middle. This CDR3 spans 13 amino acids. This chain's CDR3 is CASSPGVAYEQYF. In DNA form, the CDR3 reads TGTGCCAGCAGCCCAGGGGTAGCGTACGAGCAGTACTTC. The entire variable domain, with the rest obtained from reference TRBV7-9 and TRBJ2-7, is as follows: DTGVSQNPRHKITKRGQNVTFRCDPISEHNRLYWYRQTLGQGPEFLTYFQNEAQLEKSRLLSDRFSAERPKGSFSTLEIQRTEQGDSAMYLCASSPGVAYEQYFGPGTRLTVT.

The chain recombines TRBV28 with TRBJ1-2, with no clear D. Germline CDR1 MDHEN, CDR2 SYDVKM. The V gene lost 2 bases and the J gene lost 1 base, with 8 bases spanning the gap. The CDR3 runs to 14 residues. CDR3 DNA sequence: TGTGCCAGCAGTTTAAACGGGGATAACTATGGCTACACCTTC. Amino acids: CASSLNGDNYGYTF.

The chain carries TRBV5-6 and TRBJ2-1; D call uncertain. Looked up from germline, CDR1 is SGHDT and CDR2 is YYEEEE. The CDR3 length is 14 residues. Between the trimmed V and J ends, which lost 1 base and 4 bases, there was a span of 9 bases. The CDR3 DNA sequence: TGTGCCAGCAGCTTGAGGACCTCATACAATGAGCAGTTCTTC. It yields the protein CASSLRTSYNEQFF.

This chain links TRBV19 with TRBJ2-3; D is perhaps TRBD1 (5 bases). Germline V gene data show CDR1 as LNHDA and CDR2 as SQIVND (reference sequence). This CDR3 comprises 14 residues. V was trimmed by 10 bases and J by 1 base, leaving 15 bases between them. The CDR3 DNA reads TGTGCCACCCAGATCCAGGGTGGCACAGATACGCAGTATTTT. Translated, it gives CATQIQGGTDTQYF.

This clone was seen just once. The chain uses TRBV27 and TRBJ1-5; D uncertain. V was trimmed by 2 bases and J by 0 bases, leaving 8 bases between them. Germline CDR1 and CDR2: MNHEY and SMNVEV (reference sequence). The CDR3 is made up of 15 amino acids. The CDR3 sequence: CASSLGQNSNQPQHF. For the CDR3, the DNA is TGTGCCAGCAGTTTAGGGCAGAATAGCAATCAGCCCCAGCATTTT.

A single count supports this clone. The gene calls are TRBV4-1 and TRBJ1-5; a possible D gene is TRBD1 (5 bases). CDR1 is MGHRA, CDR2 YSYEKL, per germline. The CDR3 is made up of 17 amino acids. Trimming removed 0 bases from V and 2 bases from J, with 14 bases in between. The CDR3 DNA follows: TGCGCCAGCAGCCAAGATCGTGTGGGGGGGGGCAATCAGCCCCAGCATTTT. Protein sequence: CASSQDRVGGGNQPQHF.

CDR3 DNA: TGTGCCAGCAGCTTAGCGCGGGGTAATCAGCCCCAGCATTTT. This gives the protein CASSLARGNQPQHF. This sequence joins TRBV7-8 and TRBJ1-5, with D hard to call. The CDR3 spans 14 residues. CDR1 is SGHVS and CDR2 is FQNEAQ in the germline V gene. Deletions cut 0 bases from V and 4 bases from J, with 7 bases between.

This clone was counted once. The chain employs TRBV15 and TRBJ2-1, with D possibly TRBD1 on 6 matching bases. In germline, CDR1 is LNHNV, CDR2 YYDKDF (reference sequence). CDR3 length: 17 amino acids. Trimming pared 0 bases from V and 4 bases from J, leaving 16 bases between. CDR3 DNA sequence: TGTGCCACCAGCAGAGACCCTAACCCACAGGGTTACAATGAGCAGTTCTTC. Protein sequence: CATSRDPNPQGYNEQFF.

The CDR3 sequence: CASSIQIGGRAYEQYF. As DNA, the CDR3 is TGTGCCAGCAGCATACAAATCGGAGGGAGGGCCTACGAGCAGTACTTC. The genes are TRBV21-1 and TRBJ2-7; the D call in the table, TRBD2, was not verified against the DNA. TRBV21-1 constitutes a pseudogene. This CDR3 has 16 residues.

The V call is TRBV6-5, the J call TRBJ1-1; D is possibly TRBD1 (6 bases). The ends were cut back, 2 bases at V and 0 bases at J, with 13 bases in the middle. This CDR3 has 16 amino acids. Germline values: CDR1 MNHEY, CDR2 SVGAGI. The CDR3 is CASSYGGGLMNTEAFF. In DNA form, the CDR3 reads TGTGCCAGCAGTTACGGAGGGGGACTCATGAACACTGAAGCTTTCTTT.

Details on this clone: Other DNA variants within this sample encode the same CDR3. The chain carries TRBV27 and TRBJ1-2; no clear D. The CDR3 length is 14 residues. Germline V gene sequence: CDR1 MNHEY, CDR2 SMNVEV (reference sequence). V shed 0 bases and J shed 2 bases, with 7 bases lying between them. The CDR3 here is CASSLSTGNYGYTF. The CDR3 DNA reads TGTGCCAGCAGTTTATCAACGGGGAACTATGGCTACACCTTC.

The CDR3 DNA sequence: TGTGCCAGCAGCCAGACCTACAATGAGCAGTTCTTC. Protein product: CASSQTYNEQFF. The chain couples TRBV5-6 to TRBJ2-1, with unresolved D. This CDR3 spans 12 amino acids. The germline V gene has CDR1 SGHDT and CDR2 YYEEEE. V was clipped by 4 bases and J by 2 bases, with 4 bases between them.

This clone was observed once. V and J are TRBV29-1 and TRBJ2-3; a possible D gene is TRBD2 (6 bases). V was shortened by 5 bases and J by 5 bases, with 17 bases between the two germline ends. The germline V gene encodes CDR1 SQVTM and CDR2 ANQGSEA. This CDR3 contains 14 residues. The CDR3 nucleotides are TGCAGCGTTATGGGACTGTTAATCGGAGATACGCAGTATTTT. This codes for CSVMGLLIGDTQYF.

The chain has TRBV11-1 and TRBJ2-7, with 10 bases identical to TRBD2. Germline assignment: CDR1 SGHAT and CDR2 FQDESV (reference sequence). CDR3 length equals 15 residues. V dropped 2 bases and J dropped 0; count of bases not matched to a gene: 1. The CDR3 DNA reads TGTGCCAGCAGCTTAACTAGCGGGGACTCCTACGAGCAGTACTTC. Protein product: CASSLTSGDSYEQYF. Combining the CDR3 with reference TRBV11-1 and TRBJ2-7 gives the whole variable domain EAEVAQSPRYKITEKSQAVAFWCDPISGHATLYWYRQILGQGPELLVQFQDESVVDDSQLPKDRFSAERLKGVDSTLKIQPAELGDSAMYLCASSLTSGDSYEQYFGPGTRLTVT.

This rearrangement joins TRBV5-1 to TRBJ2-1; 12 bases map to TRBD1. Trimming took 0 bases from V and 7 from J; bases not matched to a gene: 5. This CDR3 is 16 amino acids long. The germline V gene encodes CDR1 SGHRS and CDR2 YFSETQ. CDR3 residues: CASSLGGTGGLNEQFF. In nucleotides, the CDR3 is TGCGCCAGCAGCTTGGGAGGGACAGGGGGCCTAAATGAGCAGTTCTTC.

The V and J genes are TRBV24-1 and TRBJ2-1; D gene uncertain. V was shortened by 5 bases and J by 1 base, with 5 bases between the two germline ends. This CDR3 has 13 residues. Germline assignment: CDR1 KGHDR and CDR2 SFDVKD. The CDR3 protein is CATSGASYNEQFF. As DNA, the CDR3 is TGTGCCACCAGTGGGGCTTCCTACAATGAGCAGTTCTTC.

This clone was seen only once. Distinct nucleotide sequences in the sample also encode this CDR3. The chain combines TRBV27 with TRBJ2-1; 11 positions agree with TRBD2. This CDR3 is built from 15 residues. Germline CDR1 and CDR2: MNHEY and SMNVEV (reference sequence). V shed 5 bases, J shed 7 bases, and the junction held 7 bases outside the gene matches. CDR3 loop: CASSPGTSGRNEQFF. CDR3 nucleotides: TGTGCCAGCAGTCCCGGGACTAGCGGAAGGAATGAGCAGTTCTTC.

The sample holds one count of this clone. This rearrangement joins TRBV6-1 to TRBJ2-7; 8 bases map to TRBD2. With 4 bases clipped from V and 2 bases from J, the junction kept 13 bases outside the gene matches. The germline gives CDR1 MNHNS, CDR2 SASEGT. This CDR3 contains 17 residues. CDR3 residues: CASSAPRGGAVTYEQYF. The CDR3 DNA sequence: TGTGCCAGCAGTGCCCCCCGGGGGGGCGCAGTGACCTACGAGCAGTACTTC.

The chain is built from TRBV5-1 and TRBJ2-2; D is possibly TRBD1 or TRBD2 (5 bases each). Germline CDR1 SGHRS, CDR2 YFSETQ. The CDR3 runs to 16 residues. Trimming stripped 8 bases from V and 6 bases from J, with 23 bases between. The CDR3 loop is CASTGTLVPNSGELFF. As DNA, the CDR3 is TGCGCCAGTACCGGGACCCTCGTACCAAATTCCGGGGAGCTGTTTTTT.

V is TRBV7-9 and J is TRBJ1-4; 9 positions match TRBD1. Germline V lookup: CDR1 SEHNR, CDR2 FQNEAQ (reference sequence). After removal of 5 bases from V and 8 bases from J, the junction contained 6 bases not matched to a gene. The CDR3 length is 14 residues. As DNA, the CDR3 is TGTGCCAGCAGCCAACAGGGGGCAGAAGAAAAACTGTTTTTT. Amino acids: CASSQQGAEEKLFF.

The J gene is TRBJ2-4, the V gene TRBV6-6; D possibly matches TRBD1 or TRBD2 (6 bases each). Germline V gene data show CDR1 as MNHNY and CDR2 as SVGAGI (reference sequence). V dropped 0 bases and J dropped 9 bases, with 12 bases sitting between them. CDR3 length: 14 amino acids. CDR3 protein: CASSYSEGGGIQYF. CDR3 nucleotide sequence: TGTGCCAGCAGTTACTCTGAAGGAGGGGGCATTCAGTACTTC.